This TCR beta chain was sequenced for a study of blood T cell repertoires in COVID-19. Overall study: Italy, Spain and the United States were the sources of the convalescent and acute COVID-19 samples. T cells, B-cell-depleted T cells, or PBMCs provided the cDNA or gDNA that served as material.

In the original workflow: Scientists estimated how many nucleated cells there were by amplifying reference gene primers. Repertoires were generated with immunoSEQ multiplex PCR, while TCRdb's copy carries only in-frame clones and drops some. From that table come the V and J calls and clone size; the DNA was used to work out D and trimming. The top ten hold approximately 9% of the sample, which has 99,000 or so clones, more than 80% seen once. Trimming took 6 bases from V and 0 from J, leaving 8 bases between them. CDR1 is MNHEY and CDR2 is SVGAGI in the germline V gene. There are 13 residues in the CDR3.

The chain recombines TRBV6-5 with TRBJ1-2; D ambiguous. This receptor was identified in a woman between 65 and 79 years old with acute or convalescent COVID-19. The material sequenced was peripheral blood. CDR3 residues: CASRPMANYGYTF. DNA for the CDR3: TGTGCCAGCAGACCTATGGCTAACTATGGCTACACCTTC.